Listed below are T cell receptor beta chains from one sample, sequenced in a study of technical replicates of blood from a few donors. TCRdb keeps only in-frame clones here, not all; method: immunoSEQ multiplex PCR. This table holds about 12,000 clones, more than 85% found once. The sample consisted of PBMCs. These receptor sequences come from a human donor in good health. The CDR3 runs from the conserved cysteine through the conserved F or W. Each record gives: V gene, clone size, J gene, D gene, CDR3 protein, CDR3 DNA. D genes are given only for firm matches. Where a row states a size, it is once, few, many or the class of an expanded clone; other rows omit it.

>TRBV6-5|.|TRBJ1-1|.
CASSYADSNTEAFF
TGTGCCAGCAGTTACGCAGACTCTAACACTGAAGCTTTCTTT
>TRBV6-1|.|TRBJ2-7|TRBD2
CASSEGTSGGKEQYF
TGTGCCAGCAGTGAAGGGACTAGCGGGGGTAAGGAGCAGTACTTC
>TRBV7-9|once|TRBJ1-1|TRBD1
CASSSQGLRDTEAFF
TGTGCCAGCAGCTCACAGGGGCTTCGGGACACTGAAGCTTTCTTT
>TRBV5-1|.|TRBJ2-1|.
CASSPQGDNEQFF
TGCGCCAGCAGCCCTCAAGGGGACAATGAGCAGTTCTTC
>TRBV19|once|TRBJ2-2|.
CASRARGTNTGELFF
TGTGCCAGTAGGGCCCGGGGGACGAACACCGGGGAGCTGTTTTTT
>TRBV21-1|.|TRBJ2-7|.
CASSTGTSGLVTYEQYF
TGTGCCAGCAGCACCGGGACTAGCGGTTTAGTCACCTACGAGCAGTACTTC
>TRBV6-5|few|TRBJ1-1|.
CATIGNTEAFF
TGTGCCACCATCGGGAACACTGAAGCTTTCTTT
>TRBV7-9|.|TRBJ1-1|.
CASSQTQINTEAFF
TGTGCCAGCAGCCAGACTCAAATTAACACTGAAGCTTTCTTT
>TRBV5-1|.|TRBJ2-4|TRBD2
CASSAGRGLAGLAKNIQYF
TGCGCCAGCAGCGCCGGCCGGGGACTAGCGGGACTTGCCAAAAACATTCAGTACTTC
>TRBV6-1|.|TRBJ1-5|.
CASSEAGSGQPQHF
TGTGCCAGCAGTGAGGCGGGTAGCGGTCAGCCCCAGCATTTT
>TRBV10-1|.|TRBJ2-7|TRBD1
CASSEGTGPYEQYF
TGCGCCAGCAGTGAAGGGACAGGCCCCTACGAGCAGTACTTC
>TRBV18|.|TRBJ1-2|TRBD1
CASSPTGGANGYTF
TGTGCCAGCTCACCAACAGGGGGCGCAAATGGCTACACCTTC
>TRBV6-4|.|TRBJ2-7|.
CASSVKGDGPYEQYF
TGTGCCAGCAGTGTGAAAGGGGATGGGCCCTACGAGCAGTACTTC
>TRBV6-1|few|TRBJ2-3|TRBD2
CASSVQASGTSTDTQYF
TGTGCCAGCAGTGTCCAGGCTAGCGGAACTAGCACAGATACGCAGTATTTT
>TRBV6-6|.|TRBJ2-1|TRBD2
CASSGEGREGRYEQFF
TGTGCCAGCAGTGGAGAGGGGCGGGAGGGCCGGTATGAGCAGTTCTTC
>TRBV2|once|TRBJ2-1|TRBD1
CASSEGQGSFNEQFF
TGTGCCAGCAGTGAGGGACAGGGGAGTTTCAATGAGCAGTTCTTC
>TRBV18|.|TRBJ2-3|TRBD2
CASSPQRSGNSDTQYF
TGTGCCAGCTCACCCCAACGGAGCGGGAATTCAGATACGCAGTATTTT
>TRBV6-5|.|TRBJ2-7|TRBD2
CASSYSAGGWAYEQYF
TGTGCCAGCAGTTACTCCGCGGGAGGATGGGCCTACGAGCAGTACTTC
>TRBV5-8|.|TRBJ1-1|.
CASTQEGAGTEAFF
TGTGCCAGCACCCAGGAGGGCGCGGGGACTGAAGCTTTCTTT
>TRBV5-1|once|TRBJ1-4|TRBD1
CASSSTQGVGEKLFF
TGCGCCAGCAGCTCAACACAGGGGGTCGGTGAAAAACTGTTTTTT
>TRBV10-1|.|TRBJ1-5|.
CARRTRKGNGNQPQHF
TGCGCCCGAAGGACCCGAAAGGGGAATGGCAATCAGCCCCAGCATTTT
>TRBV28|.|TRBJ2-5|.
CASSLNIEETQYF
TGTGCCAGCAGTTTAAATATAGAAGAGACCCAGTACTTC
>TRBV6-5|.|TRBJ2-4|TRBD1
CASSYGTGLGWDIQYF
TGTGCCAGCAGTTACGGGACAGGGCTAGGTTGGGACATTCAGTACTTC
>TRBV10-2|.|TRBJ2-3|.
CASSFSGTSTDTQYF
TGCGCCAGCAGCTTTAGCGGTACTAGCACAGATACGCAGTATTTT
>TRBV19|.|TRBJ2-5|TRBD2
CASSGTSGQETQYF
TGTGCCAGTAGCGGGACTAGCGGCCAAGAGACCCAGTACTTC
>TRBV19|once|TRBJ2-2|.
CASRMPGGRAGELFF
TGTGCCAGTAGGATGCCCGGGGGGCGGGCCGGGGAGCTGTTTTTT
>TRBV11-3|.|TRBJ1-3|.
CASSLDSLSGNTIYF
TGTGCCAGCAGCTTGGACAGCCTCTCTGGAAACACCATATATTTT
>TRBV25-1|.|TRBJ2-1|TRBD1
CASTPDRREQFF
TGTGCCAGCACCCCGGACAGGCGGGAGCAGTTCTTC
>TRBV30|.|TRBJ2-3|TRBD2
CAWSGLAGNTDTQYF
TGTGCCTGGAGCGGACTAGCAGGCAACACAGATACGCAGTATTTT
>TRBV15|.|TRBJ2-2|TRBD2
CATSRDGLGYTGELFF
TGTGCCACCAGCAGAGACGGACTAGGCTACACCGGGGAGCTGTTTTTT
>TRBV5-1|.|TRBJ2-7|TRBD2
CASSSPSEREWNYEQYF
TGCGCCAGCAGCTCGCCGAGTGAGCGGGAGTGGAATTACGAGCAGTACTTC
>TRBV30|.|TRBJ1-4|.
CAWSTGSEGEKLFF
TGTGCCTGGAGTACTGGGAGCGAGGGAGAAAAACTGTTTTTT
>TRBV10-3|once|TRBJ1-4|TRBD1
CAISDGTADSNEKLFF
TGTGCCATCAGTGATGGGACAGCCGACTCTAATGAAAAACTGTTTTTT
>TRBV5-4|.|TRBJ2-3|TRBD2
CASSLDASGTDTQYF
TGTGCCAGCAGCTTGGATGCTAGCGGAACAGATACGCAGTATTTT
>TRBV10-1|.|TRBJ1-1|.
CASSAGQNTEAFF
TGCGCCAGCAGTGCTGGACAGAACACTGAAGCTTTCTTT
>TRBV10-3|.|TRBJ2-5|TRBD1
CAISTDREVEETQYF
TGTGCCATCAGCACCGACAGGGAAGTGGAAGAGACCCAGTACTTC
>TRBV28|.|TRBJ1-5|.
CASSLVGQNSNQPQHF
TGTGCCAGCAGTTTGGTTGGGCAGAATAGCAATCAGCCCCAGCATTTT
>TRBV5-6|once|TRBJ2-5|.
CASSASSGPGETQYF
TGTGCCAGCAGCGCCTCGTCCGGCCCCGGGGAGACCCAGTACTTC
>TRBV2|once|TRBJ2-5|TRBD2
CASSEPTSGKETQYF
TGTGCCAGCAGTGAACCTACTAGCGGTAAAGAGACCCAGTACTTC
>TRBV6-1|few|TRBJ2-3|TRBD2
CASSDYAGDTDTQYF
TGTGCCAGCAGTGATTATGCGGGAGACACAGATACGCAGTATTTT
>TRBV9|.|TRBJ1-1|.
CASSVTLSTEAFF
TGTGCCAGCAGCGTCACTCTTAGCACTGAAGCTTTCTTT
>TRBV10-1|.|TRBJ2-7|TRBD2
CASSESGLAGILYEQYF
TGCGCCAGCAGTGAGTCGGGACTAGCGGGAATTCTCTACGAGCAGTACTTC
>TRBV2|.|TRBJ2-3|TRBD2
CAMGLAGGPDRTDTQYF
TGTGCCATGGGACTAGCGGGAGGCCCTGATCGCACAGATACGCAGTATTTT
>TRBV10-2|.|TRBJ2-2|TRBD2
CASSGLAGPGELFF
TGCGCCAGCAGCGGACTAGCGGGACCCGGGGAGCTGTTTTTT
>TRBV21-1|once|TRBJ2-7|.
CASSKDRDEQYF
TGTGCCAGCAGCAAAGATCGGGACGAGCAGTACTTC
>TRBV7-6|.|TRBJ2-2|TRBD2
CASSLASSGRNTGELFF
TGTGCCAGCAGCTTAGCGTCTAGCGGGAGAAATACCGGGGAGCTGTTTTTT